These 3 T cell receptor beta chains share one sample of origin, sequenced in a study of blood T cell repertoires in COVID-19 (dated by TCRdb to the early 2020s). The library was prepared using the immunoSEQ multiplex PCR assay. TCRdb took over this immuneACCESS table, retaining in-frame rearrangements with V and J assigned. Such tables are incomplete; in checked studies, under half of the missing clones stem from an unresolved V gene, and the remainder is unexplained. For this sample the table gives around 300,000 clones, of which roughly 91% were detected only once. The ten top clones hold 1% of the sample. Material: peripheral blood. All receptors come from a man aged 45-60 years with active or convalescent COVID-19.

The chain combines TRBV30 with TRBJ2-3; no clear D. The germline gives CDR1 GTSNPN, CDR2 SVGIG (reference sequence). Deletions cut 2 bases from V and 5 bases from J, with 8 bases between. This CDR3 is 12 amino acids long. The CDR3 is CAWSHSRDTQYF. The CDR3 DNA follows: TGTGCCTGGAGTCACTCACGAGATACGCAGTATTTT.

J is TRBJ1-2 and V is TRBV5-1; D might be TRBD1 (6 bases). Trimming removed 3 bases at V and 7 bases at J, with 10 bases between. Germline CDR1 is SGHRS and CDR2 is YFSETQ. The CDR3 is made up of 12 amino acids. Here the CDR3 DNA reads TGCGCCAGCAGCTCGACGACAGGTGGCTACACCTTC. It yields the protein CASSSTTGGYTF. The full variable domain, rest sourced from reference TRBV5-1 and TRBJ1-2, is KAGVTQTPRYLIKTRGQQVTLSCSPISGHRSVSWYQQTPGQGLQFLFEYFSETQRNKGNFPGRFSGRQFSNSRSEMNVSTLELGDSALYLCASSSTTGGYTFGSGTRLTVV.

The chain joins TRBV5-1 to TRBJ2-7; TRBD2 agrees at 7 bases. Trimming at V came to 0 bases and at J to 2 bases, leaving 5 bases not matched to a gene. The CDR3 consists of 15 residues. The germline gives CDR1 SGHRS, CDR2 YFSETQ. CDR3 nucleotides: TGCGCCAGCAGCTTGGGGTCTAGCGGCACCTACGAGCAGTACTTC. It encodes CASSLGSSGTYEQYF.